These 32 T cell receptor beta chains share one sample of origin, sequenced in a study of chemoradiotherapy in HPV16-positive cancers (dated by TCRdb to 2022 to 2024). The library was made by the immunoSEQ multiplex PCR assay. The source is immuneACCESS, and TCRdb retained only in-frame sequences with V and J called. Part of the clones is not carried over; for the studies checked, unresolved V genes explain less than half of this, and the remainder is unexplained. Present in this sample are around 40,000 clones, 75% to 85% of which were seen just once. Clones ranked in the top ten supply around 5.2% of the sample. Material: blood, obtained from a patient who underwent chemoradiotherapy. These receptors came from a human donor with HPV-associated anogenital cancer.

This rearrangement joins TRBV10-2 to TRBJ2-1; the D gene is possibly TRBD1 (7 bases). The CDR3 runs 15 residues. Deletions cut 8 bases from V and 0 bases from J, with 14 bases between. Germline lookup yields CDR1 WSHSY and CDR2 SAAADI. CDR3: CASSGGKGSYNEQFF. CDR3 coding DNA: TGCGCCAGCTCAGGGGGGAAGGGCTCCTACAATGAGCAGTTCTTC.

The rearrangement joins TRBV27 to TRBJ1-5, with 9 positions matching TRBD1. Germline V lookup: CDR1 MNHEY, CDR2 SMNVEV (reference sequence). V shed 6 bases and J 4 bases; nucleotides not matched to a gene: 4. The CDR3 contains 14 residues. CDR3 amino acids: CASSPGTGNQPQHF. DNA for the CDR3: TGTGCCAGCAGCCCCGGGACAGGGAATCAGCCCCAGCATTTT.

J is TRBJ2-7 and V is TRBV7-9; 11 bases fit TRBD2. The CDR3 loop spans 15 amino acids. The V and J ends lost 6 bases and 2 bases, in that order; junction bases with no gene match: 6. Germline-derived CDR1 and CDR2 are SEHNR and FQNEAQ (reference sequence). CDR3 sequence reads: CASSPRTSGPYEQYF. The CDR3 bases are TGTGCCAGCAGTCCCCGGACTAGCGGGCCCTACGAGCAGTACTTC.

V usage is TRBV29-1 and J usage is TRBJ2-7; D ambiguous. V was cut by 4 bases and J by 0 bases, with 13 bases left in between. The germline CDR1 and CDR2 sequences are SQVTM and ANQGSEA. This CDR3 spans 14 amino acids. The CDR3: CSVAIRQSSYEQYF. CDR3 coding DNA: TGCAGCGTTGCGATAAGGCAGAGCTCCTACGAGCAGTACTTC.

CDR3: CASSQGAMQPQHF. CDR3 bases: TGTGCCAGCAGCCAAGGGGCGATGCAGCCCCAGCATTTT. This rearrangement joins TRBV14 to TRBJ1-5; the D is unclear. The V and J ends lost 1 base and 7 bases respectively, with 8 bases between them. Germline V gene data show CDR1 as SGHDN and CDR2 as FVKESK. The CDR3 consists of 13 residues. Drawing the rest from reference TRBV14 and TRBJ1-5, the complete variable domain is EAGVTQFPSHSVIEKGQTVTLRCDPISGHDNLYWYRRVMGKEIKFLLHFVKESKQDESGMPNNRFLAERTGGTYSTLKVQPAELEDSGVYFCASSQGAMQPQHFGDGTRLSIL.

This chain uses TRBV10-3 with TRBJ1-1; D call uncertain. This CDR3 region has 13 residues. Trimming removed 4 bases at V and 1 base at J, with 7 bases between. Germline loops: CDR1 ENHRY, CDR2 SYGVKD. CDR3 nucleotides: TGTGCCATCAGTGTTAACGGGAACACTGAAGCTTTCTTT. This translates into CAISVNGNTEAFF.

This clone has a single count. CDR3 loop: CAWSVTGPNGNTIYF. In DNA form, the CDR3 reads TGTGCCTGGAGTGTAACGGGGCCCAATGGAAACACCATATATTTT. The chain links TRBV30 to TRBJ1-3; a weak D match, TRBD1 (5 bases). V lost 0 bases and J lost 3, with 12 bases in between. The CDR3 contains 15 residues. Germline V gene data show CDR1 as GTSNPN and CDR2 as SVGIG (reference sequence).

With respect to this clone: At one end, the junction sequence differs from germline, possibly due to a read error. The CDR3 coding sequence is TGTGCCAGCAGCCCAGGGCGGGGGGTGGCAGGGAGGGTGAATTTT. Translation gives CASSPGRGVAGRVNF. V usage is TRBV7-2 and J usage is TRBJ2-3; 8 bases align to TRBD2. The CDR3 loop spans 15 amino acids. Germline V gene data show CDR1 as SGHTA and CDR2 as FQGNSA.

The V gene is TRBV7-2, the J gene TRBJ2-5; the match to TRBD2 covers 10 bases. The J segment lost 1 base and the V segment lost 5 bases, leaving 7 bases of the junction unmatched. The CDR3 is 16 amino acids. Germline V gene sequence: CDR1 SGHTA, CDR2 FQGNSA. Here the CDR3 reads CASSPVSGGPQETQYF. CDR3 DNA sequence: TGTGCCAGCAGCCCAGTTAGCGGGGGGCCCCAAGAGACCCAGTACTTC.

The chain carries TRBV27 and TRBJ2-5; a weak D match, TRBD1 (6 bases). Germline assignment: CDR1 MNHEY and CDR2 SMNVEV (reference sequence). Trimming pared 5 bases from V and 1 base from J, leaving 11 bases between. The CDR3 consists of 14 residues. CDR3 sequence reads: CASSQTRGQETQYF. The CDR3 nucleotides read TGTGCCAGCAGTCAGACCAGGGGCCAAGAGACCCAGTACTTC.

J is TRBJ1-3 and V is TRBV6-5; D is unresolved. The CDR3 runs to 14 residues. Trimming took off 7 bases at V and 3 bases at J, with 13 bases between the two ends. The germline V gene has CDR1 MNHEY and CDR2 SVGAGI. Here the CDR3 reads CASTQLFGGNTIYF. CDR3 sequence (DNA): TGTGCCAGCACCCAGTTATTTGGTGGAAACACCATATATTTT.

V is TRBV7-3 and J is TRBJ2-6, with TRBD1 identical over 12 bases. The CDR3 is made up of 19 amino acids. Unmatched junction bases numbered 5, after V lost 1 base and J lost 1 base. CDR1 SGHTA and CDR2 FQGTGA come from the germline V gene. This CDR3 is CASSLIGTGGASGANVLTF. CDR3 coding DNA: TGTGCCAGCAGCTTAATCGGGACAGGGGGCGCATCTGGGGCCAACGTCCTGACTTTC.

The chain couples TRBV19 to TRBJ2-7, with D perhaps matching TRBD1 or TRBD2 (5 bases each). V dropped 5 bases and J dropped 3 bases, with 11 bases sitting between them. This CDR3 has 13 amino acids. The germline CDR1 and CDR2 sequences are LNHDA and SQIVND (reference sequence). The CDR3 nucleotides are TGTGCCAGTAGTGCCGGGACCGACTACGAGCAGTACTTC. Its translation is CASSAGTDYEQYF.

This chain links TRBV7-2 with TRBJ1-1; 10 nucleotides agree with TRBD1. CDR1 is SGHTA and CDR2 is FQGNSA in the germline V gene. V lost 3 bases and J lost 4; bases outside the gene matches: 8. This CDR3 spans 16 amino acids. Here the CDR3 reads CASSFRDRGSGTEAFF. CDR3 DNA: TGTGCCAGCAGCTTCCGGGACAGGGGATCGGGCACTGAAGCTTTCTTT.

This chain uses TRBV2 with TRBJ1-2; tentatively, D is TRBD1 (5 bases). Deletions cut 1 base from V and 0 bases from J, with 9 bases between. The germline gives CDR1 SNHLY, CDR2 FYNNEI. The CDR3 has 15 residues. The CDR3 spells CASSEEAGANYGYTF. As DNA, the CDR3 is TGTGCCAGCAGTGAAGAAGCGGGGGCTAACTATGGCTACACCTTC.

J is TRBJ2-5 and V is TRBV7-9; D is perhaps TRBD2 (6 bases). Trimming cost V 0 bases and J 4 bases, with 21 bases left between them. CDR3 size: 18 residues. Germline V gene sequence: CDR1 SEHNR, CDR2 FQNEAQ (reference sequence). The DNA for the CDR3 is TGTGCCAGCAGCTTAGCTTTGAGCGGGCTCGACCTAGGAGAGACCCAGTACTTC. It specifies CASSLALSGLDLGETQYF. Full variable domain (remainder filled in from reference TRBV7-9 and TRBJ2-5): DTGVSQNPRHKITKRGQNVTFRCDPISEHNRLYWYRQTLGQGPEFLTYFQNEAQLEKSRLLSDRFSAERPKGSFSTLEIQRTEQGDSAMYLCASSLALSGLDLGETQYFGPGTRLLVL.

V gene TRBV6-6 combines with J gene TRBJ2-7; D may correspond to TRBD1 or TRBD2 (5 bases each). CDR1 is MNHNY, CDR2 SVGAGI, per germline (reference sequence). This CDR3 contains 15 residues. Trimming removed 2 bases from V and 0 bases from J, with 11 bases in between. The CDR3 protein is CASSYDGTGSYEQYF. The CDR3 DNA sequence: TGTGCCAGCAGTTACGATGGGACGGGCTCCTACGAGCAGTACTTC.

The genes are TRBV5-4 and TRBJ1-6; no clear D. This CDR3 spans 12 amino acids. Trimming stripped 3 bases from V and 10 bases from J, with 8 bases between. Germline CDR1 SGHNT, CDR2 YYREEE (reference sequence). Here the CDR3 reads CASSSVGSPLHF. The CDR3 coding sequence is TGTGCCAGCAGCTCGGTCGGGTCACCCCTCCACTTT.

This clone came up a few times. The rearrangement links TRBV10-3 to TRBJ1-2, with a possible D match to TRBD1 (5 bases). V shed 2 bases and J shed 3 bases, with 10 bases lying between them. Germline CDR1 reads ENHRY; CDR2 reads SYGVKD. The CDR3 length is 14 residues. The CDR3, as DNA: TGTGCCATCAGTGAGATGGGGGGAGACTATGGCTACACCTTC. Its translation is CAISEMGGDYGYTF.

The J gene is TRBJ1-2, the V gene TRBV30; maybe TRBD1 (5 bases). Trimming removed 2 bases at V and 4 bases at J, with 14 bases between. Germline values: CDR1 GTSNPN, CDR2 SVGIG (reference sequence). The CDR3 is 14 residues long. CDR3: CAWSPPPRVYGYTF. DNA of the CDR3: TGTGCCTGGAGTCCCCCGCCCAGGGTCTATGGCTACACCTTC.

This clone appeared a single time. V gene TRBV5-1 combines with J gene TRBJ2-5; perhaps TRBD1 as D (6 bases). The germline V and J ends were trimmed by 4 bases and 1 base, with 14 bases remaining between them. CDR3 length: 15 amino acids. Germline values: CDR1 SGHRS, CDR2 YFSETQ. This chain's CDR3 is CASSENRAPQETQYF. The CDR3, as DNA: TGCGCCAGCAGCGAGAACAGGGCCCCCCAAGAGACCCAGTACTTC.

V gene TRBV5-6 combines with J gene TRBJ2-5; 8 bases align to TRBD2. The J segment lost 2 bases and the V segment lost 6 bases, leaving 6 bases of the junction unmatched. This CDR3 is built from 14 residues. CDR1 SGHDT and CDR2 YYEEEE come from the germline V gene. CDR3 loop: CASIPGTRQETQYF. The CDR3 region has the DNA TGTGCCAGCATCCCAGGGACTAGACAAGAGACCCAGTACTTC.

This clone appeared a few times. The chain recombines TRBV18 with TRBJ1-2, with 7 bases aligning to TRBD1. The CDR3 is made up of 13 amino acids. CDR1 is KGHSH, CDR2 LQKENI, per germline. V was pared by 4 bases and J by 8 bases, with 7 bases of the junction left unmatched. CDR3 loop: CASSQTGIEGYTF. The CDR3 bases are TGTGCCAGCTCACAGACAGGGATTGAAGGCTACACCTTC.

The J gene is TRBJ2-3, the V gene TRBV5-8, with 9 positions matching TRBD1. Germline V lookup: CDR1 SGHTS, CDR2 YDEGEE. The length of the CDR3 is 15 residues. The V gene end was trimmed by 6 bases and the J gene end by 4 bases; junction bases not matched to a gene: 9. The CDR3 is CASTAGQGWPDTQYF. The CDR3 DNA is TGTGCCAGCACCGCCGGACAGGGGTGGCCAGATACGCAGTATTTT.

The chain joins TRBV7-3 to TRBJ2-1; TRBD2 agrees at 14 bases. In germline, CDR1 is SGHTA, CDR2 FQGTGA. V lost 4 bases and J lost 4; bases outside the gene matches: 3. This CDR3 is built from 16 residues. The CDR3 region has the DNA TGTGCCAGCAGCTCGGGACTAGCGGGGGATTACAATGAGCAGTTCTTC. This codes for CASSSGLAGDYNEQFF.

This clone was picked up one time. Germline is not matched at one junction end, which may reflect a read error. The V gene is TRBV11-2, the J gene TRBJ2-1, with 13 bases aligning to TRBD2. Germline assignment: CDR1 SGHAT and CDR2 FQNNGV. This CDR3 contains 13 residues. CDR3 residues: CASSPRLAGGQIF. CDR3 in DNA: TGTGCCAGCAGCCCCCGACTAGCGGGGGGCCAGATCTTC. Complete variable domain (other parts from reference TRBV11-2 and TRBJ2-1): EAGVAQSPRYKIIEKRQSVAFWCNPISGHATLYWYQQILGQGPKLLIQFQNNGVVDDSQLPKDRFSAERLKGVDSTLKIQPAKLEDSAVYLCASSPRLAGGQIFGPGTRLTVL.

The V and J genes are TRBV5-1 and TRBJ2-7; D is undetermined. Germline CDR1 is SGHRS and CDR2 is YFSETQ. CDR3 size: 15 residues. V was pared by 0 bases and J by 3 bases, with 13 bases between. The CDR3, as DNA: TGCGCCAGCAGCTTGGCACAGAGCTCCCTCTACGAGCAGTACTTC. Protein sequence: CASSLAQSSLYEQYF. The whole variable domain, filled in from reference TRBV5-1 and TRBJ2-7, reads KAGVTQTPRYLIKTRGQQVTLSCSPISGHRSVSWYQQTPGQGLQFLFEYFSETQRNKGNFPGRFSGRQFSNSRSEMNVSTLELGDSALYLCASSLAQSSLYEQYFGPGTRLTVT.

V and J are TRBV5-1 and TRBJ2-2; no firm D call. The CDR3 length is 13 residues. Germline lookup yields CDR1 SGHRS and CDR2 YFSETQ. Trimming shortened V by 0 bases and J by 3 bases, and 3 bases separated the two germline ends. CDR3 region: CASSLEDTGELFF. CDR3 nucleotide sequence: TGCGCCAGCAGCTTGGAGGACACCGGGGAGCTGTTTTTT.

The V and J genes are TRBV7-9 and TRBJ2-5, with TRBD1 matching 8 bases. The CDR3 has 16 amino acids. Germline CDR1 SEHNR, CDR2 FQNEAQ (reference sequence). The V and J ends lost 7 bases and 1 base, in that order; junction bases with no gene match: 11. The CDR3 reads CASTLTGGKIQETQYF. The CDR3 nucleotides read TGTGCCAGCACATTAACAGGGGGAAAAATCCAAGAGACCCAGTACTTC.

This chain uses TRBV27 with TRBJ1-2; D gene uncertain. This CDR3 is 13 amino acids long. Per germline, CDR1 MNHEY and CDR2 SMNVEV (reference sequence). Deletions cut 3 bases from V and 8 bases from J, with 13 bases between. CDR3 residues: CASSFSAVHGYTF. CDR3 DNA: TGTGCCAGCAGTTTTTCAGCTGTACACGGCTACACCTTC.

This clone is medium-sized. The chain joins TRBV7-2 to TRBJ2-5, with unresolved D. CDR3 length: 15 amino acids. Germline V lookup: CDR1 SGHTA, CDR2 FQGNSA. The V gene lost 3 bases and the J gene lost 7 bases, with 18 bases spanning the gap. The CDR3, as DNA: TGTGCCAGCAGCTTTGACGGTGGATCTACGGGGACCCAGTACTTC. This codes for CASSFDGGSTGTQYF.

The chain recombines TRBV29-1 with TRBJ2-7, with TRBD1 matching over 7 bases. Per germline, CDR1 SQVTM and CDR2 ANQGSEA. J was trimmed by 1 base and V by 7 bases; bases with no gene match: 10. This CDR3 contains 14 residues. DNA for the CDR3: TGCAGCGCCTCGAGGGGACAGAATTCCTACGAGCAGTACTTC. Protein sequence: CSASRGQNSYEQYF.